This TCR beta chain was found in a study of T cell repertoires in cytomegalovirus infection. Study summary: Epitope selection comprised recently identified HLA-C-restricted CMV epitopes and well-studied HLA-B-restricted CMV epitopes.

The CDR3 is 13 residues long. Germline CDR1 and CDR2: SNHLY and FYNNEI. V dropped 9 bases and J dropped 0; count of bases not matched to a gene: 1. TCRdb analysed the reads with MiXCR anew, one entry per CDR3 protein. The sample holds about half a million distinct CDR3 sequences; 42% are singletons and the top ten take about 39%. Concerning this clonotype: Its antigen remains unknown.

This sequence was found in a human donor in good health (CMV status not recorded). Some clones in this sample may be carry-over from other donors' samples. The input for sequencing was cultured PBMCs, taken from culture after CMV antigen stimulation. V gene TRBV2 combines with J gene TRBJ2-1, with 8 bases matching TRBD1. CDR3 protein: CARGTGSYNEQFF. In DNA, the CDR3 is TGTGCCAGGGGGACAGGCTCCTACAATGAGCAGTTCTTC.